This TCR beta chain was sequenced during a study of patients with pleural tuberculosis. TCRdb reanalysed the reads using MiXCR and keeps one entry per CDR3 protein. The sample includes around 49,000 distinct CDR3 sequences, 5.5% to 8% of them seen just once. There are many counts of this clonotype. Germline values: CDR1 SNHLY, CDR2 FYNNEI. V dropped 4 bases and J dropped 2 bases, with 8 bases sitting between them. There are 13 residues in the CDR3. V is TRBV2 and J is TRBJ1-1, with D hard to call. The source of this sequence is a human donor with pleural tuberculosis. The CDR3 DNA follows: TGTGCCAGCAGTGTTGAGGCCAACACTGAAGCTTTCTTT. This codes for CASSVEANTEAFF.